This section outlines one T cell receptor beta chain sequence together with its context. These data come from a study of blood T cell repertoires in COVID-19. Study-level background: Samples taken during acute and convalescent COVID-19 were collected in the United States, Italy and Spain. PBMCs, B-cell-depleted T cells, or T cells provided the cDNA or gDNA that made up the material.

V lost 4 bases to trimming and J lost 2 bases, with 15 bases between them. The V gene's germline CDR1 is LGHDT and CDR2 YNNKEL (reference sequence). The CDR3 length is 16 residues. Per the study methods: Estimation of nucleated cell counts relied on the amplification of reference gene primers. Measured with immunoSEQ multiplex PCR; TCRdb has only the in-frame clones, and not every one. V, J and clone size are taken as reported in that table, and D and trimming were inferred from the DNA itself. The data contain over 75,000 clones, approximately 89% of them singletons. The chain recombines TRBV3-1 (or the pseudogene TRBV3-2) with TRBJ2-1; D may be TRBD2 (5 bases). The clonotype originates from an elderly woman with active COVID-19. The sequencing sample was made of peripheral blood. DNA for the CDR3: TGTGCCAGCAGCCCCTCAGTGGGGAGAACCTACAATGAGCAGTTCTTC. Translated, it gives CASSPSVGRTYNEQFF.